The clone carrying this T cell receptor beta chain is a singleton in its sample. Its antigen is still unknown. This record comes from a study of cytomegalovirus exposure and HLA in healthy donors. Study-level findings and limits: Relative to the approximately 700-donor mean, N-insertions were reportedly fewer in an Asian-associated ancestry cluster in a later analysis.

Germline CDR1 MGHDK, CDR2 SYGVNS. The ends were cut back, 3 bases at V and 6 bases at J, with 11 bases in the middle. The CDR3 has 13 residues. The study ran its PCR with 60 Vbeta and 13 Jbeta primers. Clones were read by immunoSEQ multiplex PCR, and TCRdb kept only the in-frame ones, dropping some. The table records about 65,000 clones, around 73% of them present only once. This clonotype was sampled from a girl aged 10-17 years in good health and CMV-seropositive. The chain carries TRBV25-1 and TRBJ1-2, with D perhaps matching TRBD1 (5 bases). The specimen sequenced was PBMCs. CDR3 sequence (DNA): TGTGCCAGCAGTGATCCCCAGGGAAATGGCTACACCTTC. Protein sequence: CASSDPQGNGYTF.